The text below deals with one T cell receptor (beta chain). In nominal health when sampled, donors likely had unrecorded immune exposures nonetheless. This CDR3 has 16 amino acids. Unmatched junction bases numbered 7, after V lost 0 bases and J lost 2 bases. The V gene's germline CDR1 is SGHRS and CDR2 YFSETQ. The data are from a study of cytomegalovirus exposure and HLA in healthy donors. PCR amplification relied on 60 Vbeta primers (plus 13 Jbeta primers). Some clones are missing from TCRdb's copy, which holds only in-frame ones; the method was immunoSEQ multiplex PCR. Seen here are under 110,000 clones, roughly four fifths observed once, and the top ten hold 1.6%.

This sequence joins TRBV5-1 and TRBJ2-7, with 8 bases fitting TRBD1. The sample comprised PBMCs. This receptor was identified in a man aged 50-59 years in good health and CMV-seronegative. The CDR3, as DNA: TGCGCCAGCAGCTTGGGGGATGGACAGGGACCCTACGAGCAGTACGTC. This encodes CASSLGDGQGPYEQYV.